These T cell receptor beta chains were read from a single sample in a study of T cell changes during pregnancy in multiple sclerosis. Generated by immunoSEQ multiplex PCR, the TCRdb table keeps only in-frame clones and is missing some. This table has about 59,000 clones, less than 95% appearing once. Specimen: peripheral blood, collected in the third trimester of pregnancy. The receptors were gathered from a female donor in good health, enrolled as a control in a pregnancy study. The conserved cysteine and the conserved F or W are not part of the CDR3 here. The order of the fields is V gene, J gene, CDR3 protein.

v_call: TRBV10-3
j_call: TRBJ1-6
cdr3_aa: ATSEGDSPLH

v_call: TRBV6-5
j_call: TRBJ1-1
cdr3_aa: ASSYSLGGTEAF

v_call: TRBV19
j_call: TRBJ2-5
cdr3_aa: ASSIGGGETQY

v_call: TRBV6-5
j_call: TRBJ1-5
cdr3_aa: ASSPTGSNNQPQH

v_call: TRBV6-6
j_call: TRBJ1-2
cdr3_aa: ATAPGQGYYGYT

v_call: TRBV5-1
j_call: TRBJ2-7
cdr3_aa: ASSLVASGAYEQY

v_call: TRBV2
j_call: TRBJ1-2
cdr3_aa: ASSERQASGYT

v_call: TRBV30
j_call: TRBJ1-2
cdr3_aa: AWSGGTVLDGYT

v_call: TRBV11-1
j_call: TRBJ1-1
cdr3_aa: ASSREGREAF

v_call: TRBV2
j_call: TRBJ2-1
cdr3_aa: ASRRLAGGYNEQF

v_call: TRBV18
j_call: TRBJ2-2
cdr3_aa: ASSPPKGTNTGELF

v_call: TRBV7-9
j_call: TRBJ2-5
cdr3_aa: ASSFLGLAGGPVETQY

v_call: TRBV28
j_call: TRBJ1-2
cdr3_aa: ASSLNRLNGYT

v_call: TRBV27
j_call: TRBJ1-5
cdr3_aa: ASRSTTGGAGQPQH